The subject of this entry is one T cell receptor (beta chain). Its cognate antigen is unknown. This sample was included in a study of T cell responses to AZD1222 COVID-19 vaccine. General observations from the study: The peak T cell response came first, and repertoires were sampled only after it. The CD4 TCRs associated with vaccination extended across spike and predominated at 160-218 and 743-854.

Clones were read by immunoSEQ multiplex PCR, and TCRdb kept only the in-frame ones, dropping some. The table records 100,000 to 150,000 clones, roughly 90% of them present only once. The specimen comprised peripheral blood, sampled on day 0 of MenACWY control vaccination. This receptor was taken from an adult in good health.

CDR3 in DNA: TGTGCCAGCAGCTTGTATTCGGGCGCTTTCTTT. Translation: CASSLYSGAFF. The chain couples TRBV11-3 to TRBJ1-1; no definite D call. Germline V gene lookup returns CDR1 SGHNT and CDR2 YENEEA. The germline V and J ends were trimmed by 3 bases and 11 bases, with 10 bases remaining between them. The length of the CDR3 is 11 residues. Filled out from reference TRBV11-3 and TRBJ1-1, the complete variable domain reads EAGVVQSPRYKIIEKKQPVAFWCNPISGHNTLYWYLQNLGQGPELLIRYENEEAVDDSQLPKDRFSAERLKGVDSTLKIQPAELGDSAVYLCASSLYSGAFFGQGTRLTVV.